Listed below are T cell receptor beta chains from one sample, sequenced in a study of shared clonotypes between healthy human individuals. The assay was immunoSEQ multiplex PCR, and TCRdb's table has in-frame clones only and misses some. The repertoire holds some 2,400,000 clones, with 90% to 96% as singletons. The sample consisted of naive CD4+ T cells sorted from blood. These receptors originate from a man between 18 and 29 years old in good health. The CDR3 runs from the conserved cysteine through the conserved F or W. Fields, in order: D gene, J gene, V gene, CDR3 DNA, CDR3 protein. D genes are given only for firm matches.

NA | TRBJ1-2 | TRBV28 | TGTGCCAGCAGTTTGGCAGTAAACCAAGGGGGCTACACCTTC | CASSLAVNQGGYTF
NA | TRBJ2-3 | TRBV30 | TGTGCCTGGGTTTCAGCGGGAAGGGGGACCCTGGTGTCGGATACGCAGTATTTT | CAWVSAGRGTLVSDTQYF
NA | TRBJ1-2 | TRBV29-1 | TGCAGCGTTGCACAGGGCGGTGGTGGCTATGGCTACACCTTC | CSVAQGGGGYGYTF
NA | TRBJ2-1 | TRBV7-2 | TGTGCCAGCACCATGACGCTGGGGAATGAGCAGTTCTTC | CASTMTLGNEQFF
NA | TRBJ2-7 | TRBV18 | TGTGCCAGCTCCCGCAGGGACTCCTACGAGCAGTACTTC | CASSRRDSYEQYF
NA | TRBJ1-1 | TRBV7-6 | TGTGCCAGCAGCCCTCTTGGGGAGCTGAACACTGAAGCTTTCTTT | CASSPLGELNTEAFF
NA | TRBJ2-5 | TRBV7-6 | TGTGCCAGCAGCTCAGCCCAGGGGATTGAGACCCAGTACTTC | CASSSAQGIETQYF
NA | TRBJ2-7 | TRBV7-2 | TGTGCCAGCAGCCGGGTCCCGGGGCCTTACGAGCAGTACTTC | CASSRVPGPYEQYF
NA | TRBJ1-3 | TRBV30 | TGTGCCTGGAGTCCCCCCGGGCTGGGGGCGGGAGGAAACACCATATATTTT | CAWSPPGLGAGGNTIYF
NA | TRBJ1-1 | TRBV2 | TGTGCCAGCTTCGGACAAAAGAACACTGAAGCTTTCTTT | CASFGQKNTEAFF
TRBD2 | TRBJ2-5 | TRBV19 | TGTGCCACCAATAGCGGGAGGCCCCGAGAGACCCAGTACTTC | CATNSGRPRETQYF
NA | TRBJ2-3 | TRBV11-2 | TGTGCCAGCAGCTTCGACTATACAGATACGCAGTATTTT | CASSFDYTDTQYF
NA | TRBJ1-5 | TRBV7-2 | TGTGCCAGCAGCGACGACTGGGGTACTCAGCCCCAGCATTTT | CASSDDWGTQPQHF